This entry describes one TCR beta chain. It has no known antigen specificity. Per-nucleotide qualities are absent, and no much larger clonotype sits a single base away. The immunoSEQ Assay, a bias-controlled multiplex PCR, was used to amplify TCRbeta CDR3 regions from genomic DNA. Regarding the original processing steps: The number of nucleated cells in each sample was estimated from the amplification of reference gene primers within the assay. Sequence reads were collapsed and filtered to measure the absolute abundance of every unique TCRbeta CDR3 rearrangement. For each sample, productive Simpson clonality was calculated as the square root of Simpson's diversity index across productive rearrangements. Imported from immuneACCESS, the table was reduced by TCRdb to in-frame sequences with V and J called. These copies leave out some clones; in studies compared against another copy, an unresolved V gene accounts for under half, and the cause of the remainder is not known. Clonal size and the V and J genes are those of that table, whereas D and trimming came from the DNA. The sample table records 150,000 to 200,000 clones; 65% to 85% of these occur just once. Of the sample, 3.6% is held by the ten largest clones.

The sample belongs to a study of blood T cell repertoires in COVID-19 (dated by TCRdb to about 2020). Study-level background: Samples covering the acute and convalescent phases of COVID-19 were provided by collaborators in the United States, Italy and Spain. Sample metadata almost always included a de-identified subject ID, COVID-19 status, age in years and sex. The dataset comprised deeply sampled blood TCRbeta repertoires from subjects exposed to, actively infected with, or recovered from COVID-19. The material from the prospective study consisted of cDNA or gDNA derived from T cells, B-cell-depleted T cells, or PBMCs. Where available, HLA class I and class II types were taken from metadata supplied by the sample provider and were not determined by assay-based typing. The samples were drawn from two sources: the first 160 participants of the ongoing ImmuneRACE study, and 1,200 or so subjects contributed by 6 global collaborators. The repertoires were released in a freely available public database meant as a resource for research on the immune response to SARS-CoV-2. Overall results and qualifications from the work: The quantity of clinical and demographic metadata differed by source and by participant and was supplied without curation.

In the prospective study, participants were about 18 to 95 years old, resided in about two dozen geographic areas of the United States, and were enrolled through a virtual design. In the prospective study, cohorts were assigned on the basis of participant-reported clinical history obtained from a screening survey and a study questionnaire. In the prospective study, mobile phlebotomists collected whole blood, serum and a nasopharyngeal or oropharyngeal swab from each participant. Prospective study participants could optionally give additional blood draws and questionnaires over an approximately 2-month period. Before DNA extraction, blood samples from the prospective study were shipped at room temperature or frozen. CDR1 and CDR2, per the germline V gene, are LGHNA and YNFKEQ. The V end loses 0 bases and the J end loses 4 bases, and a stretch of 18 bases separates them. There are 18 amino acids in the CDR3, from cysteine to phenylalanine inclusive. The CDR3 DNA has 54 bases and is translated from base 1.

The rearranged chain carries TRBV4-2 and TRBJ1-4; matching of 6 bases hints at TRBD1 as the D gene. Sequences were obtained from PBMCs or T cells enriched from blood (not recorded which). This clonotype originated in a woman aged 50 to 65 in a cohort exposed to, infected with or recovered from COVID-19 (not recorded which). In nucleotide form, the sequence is TGTGCCAGCAGCCAAGAATTTTGGGGGGGGCGCGTTAATGAAAAACTGTTTTTT. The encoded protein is CASSQEFWGGRVNEKLFF.